The T cell receptor beta chain described here comes from a study of blood T cell repertoires in COVID-19. Study context: Both acute and convalescent COVID-19 samples were obtained from the United States, Italy and Spain.

Profiling relied on immunoSEQ multiplex PCR, and the TCRdb table lists in-frame clones only, not all of them. The table includes about 100,000 clones, roughly 80% detected once. This clonotype originated in a man aged 55 to 70 with active or convalescent COVID-19. Material: peripheral blood.

CDR3 region: CASSVPGQSSGNTIYF. CDR3 nucleotides: TGTGCCAGCAGCGTACCGGGACAGAGCTCTGGAAACACCATATATTTT. This chain uses TRBV7-9 with TRBJ1-3, with TRBD1 matching 7 bases. V dropped 5 bases and J dropped 0; count of bases not matched to a gene: 7. This CDR3 is 16 amino acids long. Germline V gene lookup returns CDR1 SEHNR and CDR2 FQNEAQ (reference sequence).